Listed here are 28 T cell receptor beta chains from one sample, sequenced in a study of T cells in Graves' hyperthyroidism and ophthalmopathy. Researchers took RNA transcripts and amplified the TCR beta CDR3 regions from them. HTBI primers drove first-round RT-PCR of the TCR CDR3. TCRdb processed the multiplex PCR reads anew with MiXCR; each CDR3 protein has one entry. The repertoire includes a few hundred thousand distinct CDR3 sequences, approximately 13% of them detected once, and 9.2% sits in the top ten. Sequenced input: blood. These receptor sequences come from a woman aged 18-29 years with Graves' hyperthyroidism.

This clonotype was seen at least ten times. The CDR3 region is CASTLGPPTDTQYF. The DNA for the CDR3 is TGTGCCAGCACCCTGGGCCCACCCACAGATACGCAGTATTTT. This rearrangement joins TRBV12-3 or TRBV12-4 to TRBJ2-3; D is undetermined. V was trimmed by 7 bases and J by 2 bases, leaving 13 bases between them. This CDR3 has 14 amino acids.

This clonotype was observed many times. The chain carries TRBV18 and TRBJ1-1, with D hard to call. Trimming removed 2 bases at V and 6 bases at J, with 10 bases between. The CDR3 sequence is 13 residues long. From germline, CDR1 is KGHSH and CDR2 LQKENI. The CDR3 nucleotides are TGTGCCAGCTCACCAGAGGGTGTTGCTGAAGCTTTCTTT. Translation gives CASSPEGVAEAFF.

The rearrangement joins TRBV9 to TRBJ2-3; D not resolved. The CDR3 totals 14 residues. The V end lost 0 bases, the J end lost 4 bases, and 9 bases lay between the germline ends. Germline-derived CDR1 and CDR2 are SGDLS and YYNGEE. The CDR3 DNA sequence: TGTGCCAGCAGCGTAGGGGCACCGCCAGATACGCAGTATTTT. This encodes CASSVGAPPDTQYF.

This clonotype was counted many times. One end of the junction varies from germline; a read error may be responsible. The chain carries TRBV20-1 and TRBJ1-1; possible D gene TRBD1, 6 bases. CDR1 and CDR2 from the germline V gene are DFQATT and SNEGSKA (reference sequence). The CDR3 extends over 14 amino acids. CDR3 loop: CNAIRAGERSEAFF. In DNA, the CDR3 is TGCAATGCTATTCGCGCAGGGGAGAGGTCTGAAGCTTTCTTT.

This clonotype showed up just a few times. The CDR3 sequence: CASSPRHQETQYF. DNA for the CDR3: TGTGCCAGCAGTCCGAGACACCAAGAGACCCAGTACTTC. The chain couples TRBV6-2 or TRBV6-3 to TRBJ2-5; D uncertain. Germline V gene data show CDR1 as MNHEY and CDR2 as SVGEGT. Trimming cost V 5 bases and J 0 bases, with 7 bases left between them. The CDR3 length is 13 residues.

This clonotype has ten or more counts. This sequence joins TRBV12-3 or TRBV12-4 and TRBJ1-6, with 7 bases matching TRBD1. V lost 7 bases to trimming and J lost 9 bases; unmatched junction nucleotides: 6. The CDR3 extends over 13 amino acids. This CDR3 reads CASTKGGSSPLHF. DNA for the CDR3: TGTGCCAGCACCAAAGGGGGCTCTTCACCCCTCCACTTT.

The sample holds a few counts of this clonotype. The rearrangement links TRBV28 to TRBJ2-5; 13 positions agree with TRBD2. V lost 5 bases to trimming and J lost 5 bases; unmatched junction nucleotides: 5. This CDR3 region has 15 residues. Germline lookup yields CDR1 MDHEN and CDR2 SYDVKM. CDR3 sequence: CASSPLAGGSETQYF. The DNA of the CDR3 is TGTGCCAGCAGTCCACTAGCGGGAGGGTCGGAGACCCAGTACTTC.

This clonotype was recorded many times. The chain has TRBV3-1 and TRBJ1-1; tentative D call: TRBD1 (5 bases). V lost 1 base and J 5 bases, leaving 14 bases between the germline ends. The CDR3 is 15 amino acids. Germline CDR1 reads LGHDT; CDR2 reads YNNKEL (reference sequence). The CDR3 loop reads CASSQGKAGRTEAFF. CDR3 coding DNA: TGTGCCAGCAGCCAAGGCAAGGCAGGGCGGACTGAAGCTTTCTTT. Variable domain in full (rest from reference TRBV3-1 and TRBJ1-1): DTAVSQTPKYLVTQMGNDKSIKCEQNLGHDTMYWYKQDSKKFLKIMFSYNNKELIINETVPNRFSPKSPDKAHLNLHINSLELGDSAVYFCASSQGKAGRTEAFFGQGTRLTVV.

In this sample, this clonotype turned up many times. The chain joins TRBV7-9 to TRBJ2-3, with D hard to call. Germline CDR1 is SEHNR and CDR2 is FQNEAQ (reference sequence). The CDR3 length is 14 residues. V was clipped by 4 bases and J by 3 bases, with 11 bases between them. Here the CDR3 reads CASSYSLGTDTQYF. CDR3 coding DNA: TGTGCCAGCAGCTATAGCCTGGGGACAGATACGCAGTATTTT.

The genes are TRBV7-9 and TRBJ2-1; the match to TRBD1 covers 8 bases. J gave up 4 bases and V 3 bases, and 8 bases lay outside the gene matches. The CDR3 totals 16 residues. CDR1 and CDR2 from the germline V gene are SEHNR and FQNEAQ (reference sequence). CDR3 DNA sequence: TGTGCCAGCAGCTTTCCGCAGGGGGCATCTTACAATGAGCAGTTCTTC. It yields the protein CASSFPQGASYNEQFF.

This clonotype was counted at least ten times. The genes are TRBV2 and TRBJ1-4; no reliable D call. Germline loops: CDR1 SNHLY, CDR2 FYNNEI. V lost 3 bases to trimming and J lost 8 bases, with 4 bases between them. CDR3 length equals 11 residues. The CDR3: CASSEVEKLFF. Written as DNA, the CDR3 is TGTGCCAGCAGTGAGGTGGAAAAACTGTTTTTT. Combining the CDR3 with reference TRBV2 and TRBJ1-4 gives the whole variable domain EPEVTQTPSHQVTQMGQEVILRCVPISNHLYFYWYRQILGQKVEFLVSFYNNEISEKSEIFDDQFSVERPDGSNFTLKIRSTKLEDSAMYFCASSEVEKLFFGSGTQLSVL.

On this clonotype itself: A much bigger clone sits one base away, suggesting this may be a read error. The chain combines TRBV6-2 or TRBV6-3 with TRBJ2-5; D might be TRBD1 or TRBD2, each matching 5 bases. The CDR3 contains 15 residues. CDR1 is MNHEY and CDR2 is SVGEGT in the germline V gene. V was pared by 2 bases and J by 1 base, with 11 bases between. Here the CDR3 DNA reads TGTGCCAGCAGTTACCGGACGGGACCCCAAGAGACCCAGTACTTC. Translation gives CASSYRTGPQETQYF.

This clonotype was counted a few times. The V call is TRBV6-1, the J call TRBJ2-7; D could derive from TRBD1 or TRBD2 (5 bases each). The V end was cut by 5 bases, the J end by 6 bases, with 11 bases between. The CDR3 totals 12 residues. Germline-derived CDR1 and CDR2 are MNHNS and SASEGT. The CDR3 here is CASSMGRREQYF. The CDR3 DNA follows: TGTGCCAGCAGTATGGGACGGCGCGAGCAGTACTTC.

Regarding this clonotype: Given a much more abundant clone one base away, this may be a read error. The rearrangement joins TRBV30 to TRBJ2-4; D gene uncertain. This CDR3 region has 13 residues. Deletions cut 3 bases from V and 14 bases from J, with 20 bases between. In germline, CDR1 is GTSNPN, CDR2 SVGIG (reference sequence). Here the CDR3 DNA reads TGTGCCTGGAGATTAGCATCGTCCCCTCATAAGTACTTC. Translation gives CAWRLASSPHKYF.

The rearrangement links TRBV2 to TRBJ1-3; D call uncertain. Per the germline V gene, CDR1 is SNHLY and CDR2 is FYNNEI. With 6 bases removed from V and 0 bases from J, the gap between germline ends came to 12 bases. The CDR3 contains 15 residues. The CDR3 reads CASSPQLASGNTIYF. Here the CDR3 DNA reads TGTGCCAGCAGCCCTCAGCTGGCCTCTGGAAACACCATATATTTT.

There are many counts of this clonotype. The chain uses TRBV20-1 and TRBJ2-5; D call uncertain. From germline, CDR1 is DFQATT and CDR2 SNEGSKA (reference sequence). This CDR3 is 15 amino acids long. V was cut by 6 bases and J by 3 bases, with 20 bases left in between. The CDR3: CSADRPFYGEETQYF. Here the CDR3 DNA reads TGCAGTGCCGATAGACCCTTCTATGGGGAAGAGACCCAGTACTTC.

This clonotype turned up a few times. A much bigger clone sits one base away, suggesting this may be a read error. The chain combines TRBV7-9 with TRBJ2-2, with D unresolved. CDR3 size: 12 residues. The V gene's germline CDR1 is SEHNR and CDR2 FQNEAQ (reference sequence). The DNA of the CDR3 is TGTGCCAACAGCCTCACCACCGGGGAGCTGTTTTTT. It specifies CANSLTTGELFF. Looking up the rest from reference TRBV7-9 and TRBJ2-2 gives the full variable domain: DTGVSQNPRHKITKRGQNVTFRCDPISEHNRLYWYRQTLGQGPEFLTYFQNEAQLEKSRLLSDRFSAERPKGSFSTLEIQRTEQGDSAMYLCANSLTTGELFFGEGSRLTVL.

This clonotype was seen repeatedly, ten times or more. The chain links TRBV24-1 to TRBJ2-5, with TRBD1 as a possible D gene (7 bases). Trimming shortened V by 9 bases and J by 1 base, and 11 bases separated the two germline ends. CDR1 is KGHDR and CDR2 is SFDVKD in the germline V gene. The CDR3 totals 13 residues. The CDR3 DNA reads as TGTGCCACCCAGGGGGGACCCCAAGAGACCCAGTACTTC. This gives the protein CATQGGPQETQYF.

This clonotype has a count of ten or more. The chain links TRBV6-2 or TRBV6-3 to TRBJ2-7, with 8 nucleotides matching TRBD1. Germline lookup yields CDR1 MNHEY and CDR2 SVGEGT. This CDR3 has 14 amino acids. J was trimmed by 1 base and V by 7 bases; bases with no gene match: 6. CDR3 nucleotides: TGTGCCAGCACCTGGGACAGGATTTCCTACGAGCAGTACTTC. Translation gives CASTWDRISYEQYF.

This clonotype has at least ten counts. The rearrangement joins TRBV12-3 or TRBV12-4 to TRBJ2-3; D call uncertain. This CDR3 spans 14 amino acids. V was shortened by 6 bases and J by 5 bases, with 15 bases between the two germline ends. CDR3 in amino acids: CASRLSHSVDTQYF. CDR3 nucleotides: TGTGCCAGCAGATTATCCCACTCCGTAGATACGCAGTATTTT.

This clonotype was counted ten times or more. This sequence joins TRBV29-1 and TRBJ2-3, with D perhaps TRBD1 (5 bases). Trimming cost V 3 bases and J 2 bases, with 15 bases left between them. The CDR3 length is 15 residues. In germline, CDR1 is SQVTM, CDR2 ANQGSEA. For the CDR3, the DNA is TGCAGCGTTGACACCAGGGCCCTATACACAGATACGCAGTATTTT. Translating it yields CSVDTRALYTDTQYF.

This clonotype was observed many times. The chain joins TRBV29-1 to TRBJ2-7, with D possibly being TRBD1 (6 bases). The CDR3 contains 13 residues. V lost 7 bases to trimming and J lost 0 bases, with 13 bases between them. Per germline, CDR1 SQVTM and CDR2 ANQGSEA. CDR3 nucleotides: TGCAGCGCAGGGGACGGTGTCTCCTACGAGCAGTACTTC. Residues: CSAGDGVSYEQYF.

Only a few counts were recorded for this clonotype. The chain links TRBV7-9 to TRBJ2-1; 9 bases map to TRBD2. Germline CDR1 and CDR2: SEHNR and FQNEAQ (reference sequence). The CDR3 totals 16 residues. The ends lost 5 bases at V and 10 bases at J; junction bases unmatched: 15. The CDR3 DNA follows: TGTGCCAGCAGCACGATAGCGGGAGAGGTTATTTGGGAGCAGTTCTTC. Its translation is CASSTIAGEVIWEQFF.

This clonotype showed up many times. CDR3 bases: TGTGCCAGCAGTTCCGGACAAGACAATTCACCCCTCCACTTT. Translated: CASSSGQDNSPLHF. The V and J genes are TRBV28 and TRBJ1-6; possibly TRBD1 for D (5 bases). The CDR3 sequence is 14 residues long. V lost 4 bases and J 7 bases, leaving 11 bases between the germline ends. The germline CDR1 and CDR2 sequences are MDHEN and SYDVKM.

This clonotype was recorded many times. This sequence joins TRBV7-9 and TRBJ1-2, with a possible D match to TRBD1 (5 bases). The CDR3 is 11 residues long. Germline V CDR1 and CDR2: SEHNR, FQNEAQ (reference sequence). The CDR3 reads CAGERNYGYTF. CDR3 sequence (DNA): TGTGCAGGGGAGAGAAACTATGGCTACACCTTC.

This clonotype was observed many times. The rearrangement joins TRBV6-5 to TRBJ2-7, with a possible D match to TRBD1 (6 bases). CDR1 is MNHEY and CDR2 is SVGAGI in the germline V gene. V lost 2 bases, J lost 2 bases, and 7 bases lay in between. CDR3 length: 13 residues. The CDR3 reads CASSYRQAYEQYF. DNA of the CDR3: TGTGCCAGCAGTTACCGACAGGCCTACGAGCAGTACTTC.

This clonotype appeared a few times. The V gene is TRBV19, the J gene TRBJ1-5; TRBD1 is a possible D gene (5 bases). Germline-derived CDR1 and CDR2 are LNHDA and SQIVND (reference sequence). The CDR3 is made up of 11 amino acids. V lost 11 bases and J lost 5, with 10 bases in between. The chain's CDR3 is CAPRAHQPQHF. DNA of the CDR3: TGTGCCCCCAGGGCCCATCAGCCCCAGCATTTT.

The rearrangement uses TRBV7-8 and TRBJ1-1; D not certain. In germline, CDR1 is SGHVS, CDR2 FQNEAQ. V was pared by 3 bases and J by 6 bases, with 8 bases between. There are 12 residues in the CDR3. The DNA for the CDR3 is TGTGCCAGCAGCTTGGGTTACGCTGAAGCTTTCTTT. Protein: CASSLGYAEAFF. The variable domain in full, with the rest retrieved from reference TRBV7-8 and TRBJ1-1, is GAGVSQSPRYKVAKRGQDVALRCDPISGHVSLFWYQQALGQGPEFLTYFQNEAQLDKSGLPSDRFFAERPEGSVSTLKIQRTQQEDSAVYLCASSLGYAEAFFGQGTRLTVV.